The 15 T cell receptor beta chains below come from one sample, sequenced in a study of spatial heterogeneity in lung cancer. Time point here: sample taken at primary tumor resection. Unsorted samples of tumor, nontumor lung or frozen PBMC had their whole RNA sequenced. In TCRdb, the 5' RACE reads were re-called with MiXCR into one record per CDR3 protein. The table records roughly 4,600 distinct CDR3 sequences, approximately 20% of them present only once. This specimen consisted of normal lung tissue next to the tumor, obtained at surgery. These receptors all stem from a male donor with early-stage non-small cell lung cancer.

In its sample, this clonotype ranks as medium-sized. The library was built for alpha chains, so this beta chain is an off-target read and its size means little. The chain links TRBV20-1 to TRBJ2-6; 11 positions match TRBD2. Germline V gene lookup returns CDR1 DFQATT and CDR2 SNEGSKA (reference sequence). CDR3 length equals 19 residues. J was trimmed by 0 bases and V by 1 base; bases with no gene match: 8. CDR3 region: CSARGLAGGVPSGANVLTF. In DNA form, the CDR3 reads TGCAGTGCTAGAGGGCTAGCGGGAGGCGTACCCTCTGGGGCCAACGTCCTGACTTTC.

Comment on this clonotype: This beta chain appears as a stray read in a library generated for alpha chains; its size is not informative. The V gene is TRBV7-6, the J gene TRBJ2-3; TRBD2 aligns across 13 bases. Looked up from germline, CDR1 is SGHVS and CDR2 is FNYEAQ. The junction had 7 bases not matched to a gene; V was cut back by 5 bases and J by 2 bases. The CDR3 loop spans 17 amino acids. CDR3 sequence: CASSALTSGGTTDTQYF. For the CDR3, the DNA is TGTGCCAGCAGCGCACTGACTAGCGGGGGGACCACAGATACGCAGTATTTT.

By share, this clonotype counts as medium-sized. Little can be read into the size of this beta chain, an off-target read in a library designed for alpha chains. The chain links TRBV6-6 to TRBJ2-5; no clear D. Trimming cost V 2 bases and J 6 bases, with 4 bases left between them. CDR1 MNHNY and CDR2 SVGAGI come from the germline V gene (reference sequence). CDR3 length equals 11 residues. CDR3 sequence: CASSYEKTQYF. DNA for the CDR3: TGTGCCAGCAGTTACGAGAAGACCCAGTACTTC.

To note about this clonotype: Found in a library prepared for alpha chains, this beta chain is an off-target read, and its abundance has little meaning. The CDR3 region is CASSPQGTDNSPLHF. As DNA, the CDR3 is TGCGCCAGCAGTCCACAGGGGACCGATAATTCACCCCTCCACTTT. The chain uses TRBV5-1 and TRBJ1-6; 7 nucleotides line up with TRBD1. With V trimmed by 5 bases and J by 5 bases, 7 bases remained unmatched. The CDR3 spans 15 residues. Germline V gene sequence: CDR1 SGHRS, CDR2 YFSETQ.

This clonotype was found many times. For a library built for alpha chains, this beta chain is a stray read; little rests on its size. The gene calls are TRBV7-2 and TRBJ2-2, with 7 bases matching TRBD2. The CDR3 is 19 amino acids. Germline values: CDR1 SGHTA, CDR2 FQGNSA. After removal of 1 base from V and 0 bases from J, the junction contained 11 bases not matched to a gene. The CDR3 region is CASSLVVGSGRANTGELFF. The DNA of the CDR3 is TGTGCCAGCAGCTTAGTAGTTGGTAGCGGGCGAGCGAACACCGGGGAGCTGTTTTTT.

This clonotype is medium-sized. The library was built for alpha chains, so this beta chain is an off-target read and its size means little. The CDR3 DNA reads TGTGCCAGCAGCCCGGGACAGAGCACCGGGGAGCTGTTTTTT. This gives the protein CASSPGQSTGELFF. The rearrangement joins TRBV28 to TRBJ2-2, with 7 bases fitting TRBD1. V was pared by 6 bases and J by 4 bases, with 5 bases of the junction left unmatched. The CDR3 has 14 residues. The germline CDR1 and CDR2 sequences are MDHEN and SYDVKM.

By share, this clonotype ranks as large. As an off-target read in a library built for alpha chains, this beta chain has a frequency of little significance. This chain uses TRBV7-2 with TRBJ2-7; the D is unclear. Germline V lookup: CDR1 SGHTA, CDR2 FQGNSA. With 1 base removed from V and 5 bases from J, the gap between germline ends came to 9 bases. This CDR3 spans 13 amino acids. In nucleotides, the CDR3 is TGTGCCAGCAGCTTAGAGGTTAGAGACGAGCAGTACTTC. It translates to CASSLEVRDEQYF.

Worth noting for this clonotype: The library was built for alpha chains, so this beta chain is an off-target read and its size means little. V usage is TRBV10-3 and J usage is TRBJ1-3; D uncertain. V shed 3 bases and J shed 4 bases, with 4 bases lying between them. This CDR3 has 12 residues. CDR1 is ENHRY, CDR2 SYGVKD, per germline. Here the CDR3 DNA reads TGTGCCATCAGTGACACAGGAAACACCATATATTTT. Amino acids: CAISDTGNTIYF.

By its share, this clonotype is medium-sized. As an off-target read in a library built for alpha chains, this beta chain has a frequency of little significance. This chain links TRBV1 with TRBJ2-7; no check of the table's D call, TRBD1, against the DNA was made. TRBV1 is designated a pseudogene. CDR3 length: 15 amino acids. The DNA for the CDR3 is TGCACCAGCAGCCAAGACGGAGACAGGGGGGGCGAGCAGTACTTC. Its protein product is CTSSQDGDRGGEQYF.

With respect to this clonotype: This beta chain is an off-target read within a library intended for alpha chains, so its frequency means little. The V call is TRBV27, the J call TRBJ2-7; 7 nucleotides match TRBD1. CDR1 is MNHEY, CDR2 SMNVEV, per germline (reference sequence). With 5 bases clipped from V and 6 bases from J, the junction kept 10 bases outside the gene matches. CDR3 length equals 14 residues. Here the CDR3 DNA reads TGTGCCAGCAGTCGAACAGGGGAACGATCCGAGCAGTACTTC. As protein: CASSRTGERSEQYF.

This clonotype was detected a few times. Since it is a stray read in a library aimed at alpha chains, this beta chain has a size that is not meaningful. The V and J genes are TRBV23-1 and TRBJ2-7, with a weak D call TRBD1 (9 bases). TRBV23-1 is an ORF, and what it does is uncertain. The CDR3 totals 17 residues. The ends were cut back, 10 bases at V and 4 bases at J, with 29 bases in the middle. CDR3 loop: CATLGDRVPKREYEQYF. CDR3 bases: TGCGCCACCTTAGGGGACAGGGTCCCTAAGCGGGAGTACGAGCAGTACTTC.

This clonotype ranks as medium-sized. The junction shows a germline mismatch at one end, possibly a read error. This beta chain is an unintended read in a library built for alpha chains; its size means little. The chain joins TRBV11-3 to TRBJ2-1; 7 nucleotides line up with TRBD1. Per the germline V gene, CDR1 is SGHNT and CDR2 is YENEEA. The CDR3 contains 15 residues. As DNA, the CDR3 is TGTGCCAGCAGCCTAGAACAGGGGTCCTACAATGAGCAGTTCTTC. Protein product: CASSLEQGSYNEQFF.

Sample share makes this clonotype medium-sized. This beta chain is an off-target read within a library intended for alpha chains, so its frequency means little. The V gene is TRBV20-1, the J gene TRBJ1-5; D unclear. The length of the CDR3 is 13 residues. Germline V gives CDR1 DFQATT, CDR2 SNEGSKA (reference sequence). V shed 1 base and J shed 7 bases, with 11 bases lying between them. CDR3 nucleotide sequence: TGCAGTGCTAGAGGATCGGGATCCCAGCCCCAGCATTTT. As protein: CSARGSGSQPQHF.

This clonotype is medium-sized within its sample. This beta chain is an off-target read within a library intended for alpha chains, so its frequency means little. The genes are TRBV25-1 and TRBJ1-6; the D is unclear. CDR3 length equals 13 residues. V was clipped by 3 bases and J by 8 bases, with 8 bases between them. The germline CDR1 and CDR2 sequences are MGHDK and SYGVNS. The CDR3 reads CASSDHEYSPLHF. CDR3 DNA sequence: TGTGCCAGCAGTGATCATGAATATTCACCCCTCCACTTT.

This clonotype was counted ten times or more. The library was built for alpha chains, so this beta chain is an off-target read and its size means little. This chain links TRBV20-1 with TRBJ2-1, with 8 bases aligning to TRBD1. The CDR3 is made up of 13 amino acids. The germline V gene has CDR1 DFQATT and CDR2 SNEGSKA (reference sequence). CDR3 amino acids: CKLGQASLDEQFF. CDR3 in DNA: TGCAAATTGGGACAGGCGTCTCTCGATGAGCAGTTCTTC.